The next 10 T cell receptor beta chains were all read from a single sample in a study of CXCR3-negative and CXCR3-positive naive CD8 T cells. 5' RACE that incorporated UMI labels was used to prepare the TRB cDNA libraries. TCRdb reanalyzed the 5' RACE reads and collapses them to one entry per CDR3 protein, without DNA. The repertoire table contains some 28,000 distinct CDR3 sequences. Sequenced input: memory CD8+ T cells from blood. These receptor sequences come from a human donor in good health. Some clones in this sample may be carry-over from other donors' samples.

This CDR3 reads CSARDVQSSYNEQFF. The chain joins TRBV20-1 to TRBJ2-1; with no DNA, the TCRdb D assignment of TRBD1 cannot be verified. This CDR3 comprises 15 residues. Germline V lookup: CDR1 DFQATT, CDR2 SNEGSKA (reference sequence).

The chain combines TRBV4-1 with TRBJ2-2; the D call from TCRdb, TRBD1, cannot be confirmed without DNA. The germline V gene has CDR1 MGHRA and CDR2 YSYEKL. This CDR3 has 14 residues. CDR3 residues: CASSQRGLGGELFF.

The chain has TRBV6-2 or TRBV6-3 and TRBJ2-6; the D call from TCRdb, TRBD1, cannot be confirmed without DNA. The CDR3 covers 16 residues. Germline assignment: CDR1 MNHEY and CDR2 SVGEGT. CDR3 in amino acids: CASSYYGGSGANVLTF.

V usage is TRBV18 and J usage is TRBJ1-1. The V gene's germline CDR1 is KGHSH and CDR2 LQKENI. The CDR3 extends over 11 amino acids. CDR3 sequence reads: CASSPFPEAFF.

V and J are TRBV20-1 and TRBJ2-3; as DNA is missing, the TRBD2 call by TCRdb cannot be tested. The CDR3 consists of 15 residues. Germline assignment: CDR1 DFQATT and CDR2 SNEGSKA (reference sequence). CDR3 residues: CSAPKRRASTDTQYF.

The chain carries TRBV12-3 or TRBV12-4 and TRBJ2-2; TCRdb's D call of TRBD1 is untestable without DNA. CDR3 length: 15 residues. The CDR3 spells CASSLLGVSTGELFF.

The chain recombines TRBV20-1 with TRBJ2-1; the D call from TCRdb, TRBD1, cannot be confirmed without DNA. CDR3 size: 15 residues. CDR1 and CDR2 from the germline V gene are DFQATT and SNEGSKA (reference sequence). This chain's CDR3 is CSASSDPGGYNEQFF.

The chain links TRBV20-1 to TRBJ2-7. CDR1 and CDR2 (germline): DFQATT, SNEGSKA (reference sequence). This CDR3 is built from 14 residues. The chain's CDR3 is CSATGPDSSYEQYF.

The J gene is TRBJ1-6, the V gene TRBV20-1; TCRdb's D call, TRBD1, is unchecked because there is no DNA. CDR3 length: 15 residues. Per germline, CDR1 DFQATT and CDR2 SNEGSKA (reference sequence). The CDR3 spells CSARPMTSSGSPLHF.

The chain carries TRBV6-6 and TRBJ2-5; TCRdb calls TRBD1, which cannot be checked without DNA. The CDR3 is made up of 15 amino acids. From germline, CDR1 is MNHNY and CDR2 SVGAGI (reference sequence). CDR3 protein: CASSNRGWVLETQYF.